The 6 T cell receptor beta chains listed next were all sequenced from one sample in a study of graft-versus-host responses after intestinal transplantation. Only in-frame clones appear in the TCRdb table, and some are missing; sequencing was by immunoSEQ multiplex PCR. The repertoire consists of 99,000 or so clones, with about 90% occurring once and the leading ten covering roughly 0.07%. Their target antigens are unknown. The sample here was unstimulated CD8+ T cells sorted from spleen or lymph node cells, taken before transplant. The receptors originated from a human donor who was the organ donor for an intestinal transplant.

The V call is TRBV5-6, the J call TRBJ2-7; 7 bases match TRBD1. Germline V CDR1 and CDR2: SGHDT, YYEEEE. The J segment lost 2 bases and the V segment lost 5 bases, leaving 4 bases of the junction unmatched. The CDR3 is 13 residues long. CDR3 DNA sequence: TGTGCCAGCAGTCCGACAGGGACCTACGAGCAGTACTTC. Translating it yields CASSPTGTYEQYF. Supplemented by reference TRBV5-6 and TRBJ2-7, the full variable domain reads DAGVTQSPTHLIKTRGQQVTLRCSPKSGHDTVSWYQQALGQGPQFIFQYYEEEERQRGNFPDRFSGHQFPNYSSELNVNALLLGDSALYLCASSPTGTYEQYFGPGTRLTVT.

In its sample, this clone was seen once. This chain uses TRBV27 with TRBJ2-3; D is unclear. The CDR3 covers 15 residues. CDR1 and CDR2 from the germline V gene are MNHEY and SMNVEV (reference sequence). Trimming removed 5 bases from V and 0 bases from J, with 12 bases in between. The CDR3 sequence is CASSPQAASTDTQYF. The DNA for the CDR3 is TGTGCCAGCAGTCCTCAAGCCGCTAGCACAGATACGCAGTATTTT.

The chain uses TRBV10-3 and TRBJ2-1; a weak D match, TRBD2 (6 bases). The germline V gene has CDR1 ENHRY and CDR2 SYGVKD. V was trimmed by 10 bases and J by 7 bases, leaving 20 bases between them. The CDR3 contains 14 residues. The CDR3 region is CASPQGGNVNEQFF. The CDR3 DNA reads TGTGCCAGCCCCCAGGGCGGGAATGTAAATGAGCAGTTCTTC.

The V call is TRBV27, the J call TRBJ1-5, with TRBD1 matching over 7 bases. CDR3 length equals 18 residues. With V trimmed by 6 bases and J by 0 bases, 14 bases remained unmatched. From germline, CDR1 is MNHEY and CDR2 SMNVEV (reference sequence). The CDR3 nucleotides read TGTGCCAGCAGCCCGACAGGGTGGGGAACATATAGCAATCAGCCCCAGCATTTT. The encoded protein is CASSPTGWGTYSNQPQHF.

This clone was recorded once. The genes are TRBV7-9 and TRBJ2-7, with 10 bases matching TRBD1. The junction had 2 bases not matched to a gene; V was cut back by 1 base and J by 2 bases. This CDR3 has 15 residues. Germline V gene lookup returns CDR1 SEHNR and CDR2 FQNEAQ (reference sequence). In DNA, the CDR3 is TGTGCCAGCAGCTTAGGAGGACAGGGGGCCTACGAGCAGTACTTC. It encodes CASSLGGQGAYEQYF.

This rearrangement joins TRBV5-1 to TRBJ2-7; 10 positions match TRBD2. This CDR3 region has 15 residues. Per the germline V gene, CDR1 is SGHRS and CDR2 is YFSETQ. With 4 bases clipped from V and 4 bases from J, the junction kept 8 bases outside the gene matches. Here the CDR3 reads CASSPGAGGEYEQYF. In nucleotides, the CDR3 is TGCGCCAGCAGCCCGGGAGCGGGGGGGGAGTACGAGCAGTACTTC.